Listed here are 6 T cell receptor beta chains from one sample, sequenced in a study of T cells in women clearing cervical HPV infection. Measured with immunoSEQ multiplex PCR; TCRdb has only the in-frame clones, and not every one. The table lists tens of thousands of clones. Sequencing was performed on blood buffy coat. All receptors come from a woman between 18 and 70 years old with a cervical HPV16 infection that either progressed to CIN3+ or cleared (not recorded which).

About this clone: The read halts 3 residues ahead of the CDR3 end, with the missing end drawn from the germline J gene. The chain employs TRBV5-6 and TRBJ1-1; D is ambiguous. The CDR3 has 15 residues. The V end was cut by 0 bases, the J end by 0 bases, with 9 bases between. Germline V gives CDR1 SGHDT, CDR2 YYEEEE. CDR3 sequence: CASSLDPVMNTEAFF. CDR3 DNA, as far as it was read: TGTGCCAGCAGCTTGGACCCAGTCATGAACACTGAA.

About this clone: The read finishes 3 residues shy of the CDR3 end, and the germline J gene is used to complete it. The chain recombines TRBV2 with TRBJ2-5, with TRBD1 matching 7 bases. This CDR3 region has 14 residues. V lost 7 bases, J lost 4 bases, and 9 bases stayed unmatched. Germline lookup yields CDR1 SNHLY and CDR2 FYNNEI. CDR3 region: CASNIGGEGETQYF. The part of the CDR3 DNA that was read is TGTGCCAGCAATATAGGGGGCGAGGGAGAGACC.

A note on this clone: Read sequence stops 3 residues before the CDR3 end, and the germline J gene provides the missing end. The chain employs TRBV20-1 and TRBJ1-2, with D perhaps matching TRBD1 (5 bases). Trimming took off 6 bases at V and 3 bases at J, with 23 bases between the two ends. Germline CDR1 and CDR2: DFQATT and SNEGSKA (reference sequence). The length of the CDR3 is 16 residues. CDR3 protein: CSAVSGALVEYYGYTF. CDR3 DNA, as far as it was read: TGCAGTGCGGTTAGCGGGGCGTTAGTTGAGTACTATGGC.

Note on this clone: The read ends 3 residues early relative to the CDR3; the germline J gene fills the gap. This rearrangement joins TRBV5-6 to TRBJ1-3; D is possibly TRBD1 (5 bases). The CDR3 loop spans 15 amino acids. Germline V gives CDR1 SGHDT, CDR2 YYEEEE. The ends were cut back, 1 base at V and 2 bases at J, with 10 bases in the middle. The sequenced CDR3 bases are TGTGCCAGCAGCTTGCAGGGAAGAACTGGAAACACC. It encodes CASSLQGRTGNT. The full CDR3 sequence reads CASSLQGRTGNTIYF.

Regarding this clone: The read comes to an end 3 residues before the CDR3 does, leaving the germline J gene to fill in the end. This chain links TRBV10-2 with TRBJ1-4; 7 nucleotides line up with TRBD1. The CDR3 consists of 14 residues. Germline loops: CDR1 WSHSY, CDR2 SAAADI. V was clipped by 5 bases and J by 5 bases; unmatched bases: 5. The covered CDR3 bases are TGCGCCAGCAGTTCAGGGGGATCCAATGAAAAA. Protein sequence: CASSSGGSNEK. The CDR3 in its entirety is CASSSGGSNEKLFF.

On this clone itself: Read data end 3 residues before the CDR3 end; the end is taken from the germline J gene. The gene calls are TRBV11-2 and TRBJ1-2; TRBD1 is a possible D gene (5 bases). Germline values: CDR1 SGHAT, CDR2 FQNNGV. The CDR3 has 14 amino acids. The chain's CDR3 is CASSDLGAGGGYTF. The CDR3 bases that were read are TGTGCCAGCAGCGATCTAGGGGCGGGGGGGGGC.